The clone carrying this T cell receptor (beta chain) appeared once. The data derive from a study of CD8+ T cells in alopecia areata. The CDR3 is 13 residues long. From germline, CDR1 is MNHEY and CDR2 SMNVEV (reference sequence). Trimming removed 5 bases from V and 4 bases from J, with 9 bases in between. RNA extraction and reverse transcription yielded cDNA as sequencing template. Generated by immunoSEQ multiplex PCR, the TCRdb table keeps only in-frame clones and is missing some. The sample holds under 130,000 clones, 55% seen once. This chain joins TRBV27 and TRBJ1-5; D is ambiguous. Sequenced sample: CD4+ T cells sorted from blood. This receptor was obtained from a human donor in good health. The chain's CDR3 is CASSRLENQPQHF. Here the CDR3 DNA reads TGTGCCAGCAGTCGTCTCGAGAATCAGCCCCAGCATTTT.